These T cell receptor beta chains were read from a single sample in a study of blood T cell repertoires in COVID-19. Profiled with immunoSEQ multiplex PCR; TCRdb holds only in-frame clones, not every one. The sample lists 200,000 to 250,000 clones; about nine tenths were seen once. Sequencing was performed on peripheral blood. The receptors shown here come from a man aged 25-45 years who had recovered from COVID-19. The CDR3 runs from the conserved cysteine through the conserved F or W. A D gene is named only where the DNA matches it firmly. Rows may omit the clone size; those that give it use once, few, many or a size class.

J: TRBJ2-1; V: TRBV7-2; size: once; D: -; CDR3: CASSLGPGDDEQFF; DNA: TGTGCCAGCAGCTTAGGACCGGGAGACGATGAGCAGTTCTTC
J: TRBJ1-6; V: TRBV27; size: -; D: -; CDR3: CASSLRNSPLHF; DNA: TGTGCCAGCAGTTTACGGAATTCACCCCTCCACTTT
J: TRBJ1-1; V: TRBV5-1; size: -; D: TRBD1; CDR3: CASSWMDRVDTEAFF; DNA: TGCGCCAGCAGCTGGATGGACAGGGTTGACACTGAAGCTTTCTTT
J: TRBJ2-3; V: TRBV11-3; size: -; D: TRBD2; CDR3: CASTRGGGSPDTQYF; DNA: TGTGCCAGCACCCGGGGGGGTGGGTCACCAGATACGCAGTATTTT
J: TRBJ1-1; V: TRBV4-1; size: -; D: -; CDR3: CASSQDGNRRGTEAFF; DNA: TGCGCCAGCAGCCAAGACGGGAACCGGCGGGGGACTGAAGCTTTCTTT
J: TRBJ1-5; V: TRBV19; size: once; D: -; CDR3: CASSIPPLNQPQHF; DNA: TGTGCCAGTAGTATCCCCCCCCTCAATCAGCCCCAGCATTTT
J: TRBJ2-7; V: TRBV3-1/TRBV3-2; size: -; D: TRBD2; CDR3: CASSQDWAGGISYEQYF; DNA: TGTGCCAGCAGCCAAGATTGGGCGGGGGGGATCTCCTACGAGCAGTACTTC
J: TRBJ1-5; V: TRBV4-1; size: -; D: TRBD1; CDR3: CASSQDLSGGQPQHF; DNA: TGCGCCAGCAGCCAAGATCTCTCAGGGGGACAGCCCCAGCATTTT
J: TRBJ1-3; V: TRBV6-5; size: once; D: -; CDR3: CASSSSAGNTIYF; DNA: TGTGCCAGCAGTTCGTCGGCTGGAAACACCATATATTTT
J: TRBJ2-7; V: TRBV21-1; size: -; D: -; CDR3: CASSEAANYEQYF; DNA: TGTGCCAGCAGCGAGGCGGCCAACTACGAGCAGTACTTC
J: TRBJ1-3; V: TRBV19; size: -; D: TRBD1; CDR3: CASRTGAVVNTIYF; DNA: TGTGCCAGCCGGACAGGGGCGGTGGTGAACACCATATATTTT
J: TRBJ1-4; V: TRBV20-1; size: few; D: -; CDR3: CSASFPASGGGTEKLFF; DNA: TGCAGTGCTAGTTTCCCCGCTAGCGGTGGAGGGACTGAAAAACTGTTTTTT
J: TRBJ1-1; V: TRBV6-1; size: -; D: -; CDR3: CASSEVRAGGPFF; DNA: TGTGCCAGCAGTGAAGTGCGGGCAGGAGGTCCTTTCTTT
J: TRBJ1-2; V: TRBV19; size: once; D: -; CDR3: CASSPSMGGYTF; DNA: TGTGCCAGTAGCCCAAGCATGGGCGGCTACACCTTC
J: TRBJ1-2; V: TRBV6-4; size: -; D: TRBD1; CDR3: CASSAGTANYGYTF; DNA: TGTGCCAGCAGTGCCGGGACAGCTAACTATGGCTACACCTTC
J: TRBJ2-5; V: TRBV9; size: -; D: -; CDR3: CASSPRTAHQETQYF; DNA: TGTGCCAGCAGCCCGAGAACTGCACACCAAGAGACCCAGTACTTC
J: TRBJ1-2; V: TRBV6-4; size: -; D: -; CDR3: CASTIYGYTF; DNA: TGTGCCAGCACTATCTATGGCTACACCTTC
J: TRBJ2-7; V: TRBV5-8; size: -; D: -; CDR3: CASSLGWTHSYEQYF; DNA: TGTGCCAGCAGCTTGGGATGGACACACTCCTACGAGCAGTACTTC
J: TRBJ2-1; V: TRBV10-3; size: -; D: -; CDR3: CAISESKTGMAQFF; DNA: TGTGCCATCAGTGAGTCGAAAACAGGGATGGCCCAGTTCTTC
J: TRBJ2-5; V: TRBV11-2; size: -; D: -; CDR3: CASSLDLRGGGTKGTQYF; DNA: TGTGCCAGCAGCTTAGATCTAAGGGGCGGGGGCACTAAGGGGACCCAGTACTTC
J: TRBJ1-1; V: TRBV4-1; size: -; D: TRBD1; CDR3: CASSQDLGDSSYQSEAFF; DNA: TGCGCCAGCAGCCAAGATCTAGGGGACAGCTCTTACCAATCTGAAGCTTTCTTT
J: TRBJ2-1; V: TRBV13; size: -; D: TRBD2; CDR3: CASSLPGLGLTLKENEQFF; DNA: TGTGCCAGCAGCCTCCCCGGCCTGGGACTAACTCTTAAAGAGAATGAGCAGTTCTTC
J: TRBJ2-1; V: TRBV18; size: -; D: TRBD2; CDR3: CASLLAGYGNEQFF; DNA: TGTGCCAGCCTACTAGCGGGGTATGGCAATGAGCAGTTCTTC
J: TRBJ2-1; V: TRBV7-9; size: -; D: -; CDR3: CASSPRAAYNEQFF; DNA: TGTGCCAGCAGCCCCCGTGCGGCCTACAATGAGCAGTTCTTC
J: TRBJ2-3; V: TRBV5-8; size: -; D: TRBD2; CDR3: CASSLGQRGGTDTQYF; DNA: TGTGCCAGCAGCTTGGGCCAGCGGGGGGGCACAGATACGCAGTATTTT
J: TRBJ1-1; V: TRBV28; size: -; D: TRBD1; CDR3: CASSLPYQTGGREAFF; DNA: TGTGCCAGCAGTTTACCCTACCAGACAGGGGGCCGAGAAGCTTTCTTT
J: TRBJ1-3; V: TRBV24-1; size: -; D: TRBD1; CDR3: CATSDWGQGSGNTIYF; DNA: TGTGCCACCAGTGATTGGGGACAGGGCTCTGGAAACACCATATATTTT
J: TRBJ1-3; V: TRBV27; size: -; D: -; CDR3: CASSLGHSGNTIYF; DNA: TGTGCCAGCAGTTTAGGGCACTCTGGAAACACCATATATTTT
J: TRBJ1-1; V: TRBV7-9; size: -; D: TRBD1; CDR3: CASSLGAGGNPEAFF; DNA: TGTGCCAGCAGCTTAGGTGCAGGGGGAAATCCTGAAGCTTTCTTT
J: TRBJ2-7; V: TRBV9; size: -; D: -; CDR3: CASSPGSSYEQYF; DNA: TGTGCCAGCAGCCCGGGTTCCTCCTACGAGCAGTACTTC
J: TRBJ2-7; V: TRBV2; size: -; D: -; CDR3: CASSDISGRLGANEQYF; DNA: TGTGCCAGCAGTGATATTTCGGGCCGCCTGGGGGCGAACGAGCAGTACTTC
J: TRBJ2-3; V: TRBV24-1; size: -; D: TRBD1; CDR3: CATSGTGGFTDTQYF; DNA: TGTGCCACCAGTGGAACAGGGGGCTTTACAGATACGCAGTATTTT
J: TRBJ1-1; V: TRBV10-2; size: -; D: TRBD1; CDR3: CASSVTGGPASVAEAFF; DNA: TGCGCCAGCAGTGTGACAGGGGGCCCCGCGTCCGTCGCTGAAGCTTTCTTT
J: TRBJ2-3; V: TRBV7-2; size: -; D: -; CDR3: CASSLVLRGGGSADTQYF; DNA: TGTGCCAGCAGCTTAGTGCTTAGGGGGGGAGGGTCCGCAGATACGCAGTATTTT